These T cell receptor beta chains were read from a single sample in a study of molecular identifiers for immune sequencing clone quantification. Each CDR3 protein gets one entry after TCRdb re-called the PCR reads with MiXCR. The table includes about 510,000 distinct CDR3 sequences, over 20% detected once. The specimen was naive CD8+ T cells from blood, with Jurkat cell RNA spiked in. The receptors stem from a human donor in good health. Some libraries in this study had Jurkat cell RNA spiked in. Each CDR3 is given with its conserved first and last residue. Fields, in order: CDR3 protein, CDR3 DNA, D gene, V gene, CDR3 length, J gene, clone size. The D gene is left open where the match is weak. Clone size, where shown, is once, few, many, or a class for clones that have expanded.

CASSNRVSDEQYF	TGTGCCAGCAGTAACAGGGTTTCCGACGAGCAGTACTTC	.	TRBV27	13	TRBJ2-7	few
CASRGERQGANEQFF	TGTGCCAGCAGAGGCGAGCGACAGGGGGCTAATGAGCAGTTCTTC	TRBD1	TRBV12-3/TRBV12-4	15	TRBJ2-1	few
CASSSIGRASVNIQYF	TGTGCCAGCAGTTCTATCGGTAGGGCTAGCGTGAACATTCAGTACTTC	.	TRBV7-9	16	TRBJ2-4	many
CASSETGLGTEAFF	TGTGCCAGCAGTGAAACGGGACTGGGGACTGAAGCTTTCTTT	.	TRBV2	14	TRBJ1-1	.
CASSPAGVSEAFF	TGTGCCAGCAGCCCGGCCGGGGTTTCTGAAGCTTTCTTT	.	TRBV27	13	TRBJ1-1	many
CASSPGQDNQPQHF	TGCGCCAGCAGCCCCGGACAGGACAATCAGCCCCAGCATTTT	TRBD1	TRBV5-1	14	TRBJ1-5	many
CASSLSPLPPLNTEAFF	TGTGCCAGCAGTTTATCTCCCCTCCCACCGCTTAACACTGAAGCTTTCTTT	.	TRBV27	17	TRBJ1-1	.
CASSEYTGGSYEQYF	TGTGCCAGCAGTGAATATACGGGAGGTTCCTACGAGCAGTACTTC	TRBD2	TRBV6-1	15	TRBJ2-7	many
CASSVGWDRARHEQYF	TGTGCCAGCAGTGTTGGTTGGGACAGGGCACGTCACGAGCAGTACTTC	TRBD1	TRBV6-6	16	TRBJ2-7	few
CASGTNIQYF	TGTGCCAGCGGTACGAACATTCAGTACTTC	.	TRBV27	10	TRBJ2-4	many
CASSVELAGAADTQYF	TGTGCCAGCAGCGTAGAACTAGCGGGGGCCGCAGATACGCAGTATTTT	TRBD2	TRBV9	16	TRBJ2-3	.
CASSYPAGGAYEQYF	TGTGCCAGCAGTTACCCAGCGGGAGGCGCCTACGAGCAGTACTTC	TRBD2	TRBV6-5	15	TRBJ2-7	.
CASSYSETGNQPQHF	TGTGCCAGCAGTTACTCTGAAACGGGAAATCAGCCCCAGCATTTT	.	TRBV6-2/TRBV6-3	15	TRBJ1-5	many
CASSRPFGGLRDTISYEQYF	TGTGCCAGCAGTCGGCCCTTTGGAGGACTGAGGGACACCATCTCCTACGAGCAGTACTTC	.	TRBV28	20	TRBJ2-7	.
CASSLGQGKVGEQYF	TGCGCCAGCAGCTTGGGACAGGGTAAGGTCGGCGAGCAGTACTTC	TRBD1	TRBV5-1	15	TRBJ2-7	many
CSATPEENPYEQYF	TGCAGTGCTACACCCGAGGAGAATCCCTACGAGCAGTACTTC	.	TRBV20-1	14	TRBJ2-7	few
CASSEFGTSSYNEQFF	TGTGCCAGCAGTGAATTTGGAACTAGCTCTTACAATGAGCAGTTCTTC	.	TRBV6-1	16	TRBJ2-1	.
CASSSDGTYNEQFF	TGTGCCAGCAGTTCAGATGGCACCTACAATGAGCAGTTCTTC	.	TRBV6-6	14	TRBJ2-1	few
CSAPTGSVGDTQYF	TGCAGTGCTCCCACAGGGTCCGTGGGAGATACGCAGTATTTT	.	TRBV20-1	14	TRBJ2-3	.
CASSEKGVYEQYF	TGTGCCAGCAGTGAAAAGGGGGTATACGAGCAGTACTTC	.	TRBV6-1	13	TRBJ2-7	few
CASSGEWADSPMNTEAFF	TGTGCCAGCAGCGGCGAGTGGGCAGACAGCCCAATGAACACTGAAGCTTTCTTT	.	TRBV12-3/TRBV12-4	18	TRBJ1-1	few
CASTPTSGSSYEQYF	TGTGCCAGCACCCCGACTAGCGGTAGCTCCTACGAGCAGTACTTC	TRBD2	TRBV28	15	TRBJ2-7	many
CASSFHRDHGYTF	TGTGCCAGCAGTTTTCACAGGGATCATGGCTACACCTTC	.	TRBV12-3/TRBV12-4	13	TRBJ1-2	.
CAWSPGTGVHGGAFF	TGTGCCTGGAGTCCTGGGACAGGGGTCCACGGTGGAGCTTTCTTT	TRBD1	TRBV30	15	TRBJ1-1	many
CSARDLTGWSDTQYF	TGCAGTGCTAGAGATCTGACAGGGTGGTCAGATACGCAGTATTTT	TRBD1	TRBV20-1	15	TRBJ2-3	.
CASSLPVLLYTDTQYF	TGTGCCAGCAGCTTACCGGTGCTGCTCTACACAGATACGCAGTATTTT	.	TRBV7-9	16	TRBJ2-3	many
CASSQEVGSETFYEQYF	TGTGCCAGCAGCCAAGAAGTCGGGAGCGAGACCTTCTACGAGCAGTACTTC	.	TRBV3-1	17	TRBJ2-7	.
CASSVGASVYNEQFF	TGTGCCAGCAGCGTAGGAGCTAGCGTCTACAATGAGCAGTTCTTC	.	TRBV9	15	TRBJ2-1	once
CASSASSGNNEQFF	TGTGCCAGCAGTGCCTCTAGCGGCAACAATGAGCAGTTCTTC	TRBD2	TRBV12-3/TRBV12-4	14	TRBJ2-1	few
CASWAQLKSYEQYF	TGTGCCAGCTGGGCACAGTTAAAGTCCTACGAGCAGTACTTC	.	TRBV5-6	14	TRBJ2-7	few
CASSLQGLKSSYNSPLHF	TGTGCCAGCAGCCTGCAGGGGCTCAAGAGCTCCTATAATTCACCCCTCCACTTT	.	TRBV5-6	18	TRBJ1-6	few
CASSFGQKQNEKLFF	TGTGCCAGCAGCTTCGGACAGAAACAAAATGAAAAACTGTTTTTT	.	TRBV13	15	TRBJ1-4	few
CASSQVGGYEQYF	TGCGCCAGCAGCCAAGTAGGTGGCTACGAGCAGTACTTC	.	TRBV4-3	13	TRBJ2-7	many
CASTLFTGTEAFF	TGTGCCAGCACCTTATTCACGGGGACCGAAGCTTTCTTT	.	TRBV11-1	13	TRBJ1-1	few
CASRLAGNYEQYF	TGTGCCAGTCGACTAGCGGGAAACTACGAGCAGTACTTC	TRBD2	TRBV7-2	13	TRBJ2-7	.
CASSPGIGHYEQYF	TGTGCCAGTAGTCCGGGTATAGGGCACTACGAGCAGTACTTC	.	TRBV19	14	TRBJ2-7	few
CASSGLNEQFF	TGTGCCAGCAGCGGGTTAAATGAGCAGTTCTTC	.	TRBV11-3	11	TRBJ2-1	few
CASSVAGLPYNEQFF	TGTGCCAGCAGCGTAGCGGGACTACCCTACAATGAGCAGTTCTTC	TRBD2	TRBV9	15	TRBJ2-1	.
CASSEIQGQQPQHF	TGCGCCAGCAGTGAAATCCAGGGTCAACAGCCCCAGCATTTT	.	TRBV10-2	14	TRBJ1-5	.
CASSSGGLATYEQYF	TGTGCCAGCAGCTCAGGGGGACTAGCTACGTACGAGCAGTACTTC	TRBD2	TRBV7-9	15	TRBJ2-7	few
CASLGGAFDTQYF	TGTGCCAGCCTGGGGGGGGCATTCGATACGCAGTATTTT	.	TRBV5-6	13	TRBJ2-3	many
CAWSVGAGGSGDTQYF	TGTGCCTGGAGTGTTGGAGCGGGGGGGTCGGGAGATACGCAGTATTTT	TRBD2	TRBV30	16	TRBJ2-3	many
CAISESRAGEQYF	TGTGCCATCAGTGAGTCGAGGGCTGGCGAGCAGTACTTC	.	TRBV10-3	13	TRBJ2-7	many
CASSFVGEAETQYF	TGTGCCAGCAGTTTTGTGGGAGAGGCGGAGACCCAGTACTTC	.	TRBV27	14	TRBJ2-5	.
CASNAGTANTGELFF	TGTGCCAGCAACGCCGGGACGGCGAACACCGGGGAGCTGTTTTTT	.	TRBV10-3	15	TRBJ2-2	few
CASSAESGGPTYEQYF	TGTGCCAGCAGCGCGGAAAGTGGGGGGCCTACCTACGAGCAGTACTTC	.	TRBV9	16	TRBJ2-7	few
CASSEWQGGSTEAFF	TGTGCCAGCAGTGAATGGCAGGGGGGCTCCACTGAAGCTTTCTTT	TRBD1	TRBV2	15	TRBJ1-1	few
CASSLGGRVQETQYF	TGTGCCAGCAGTTTAGGCGGGAGGGTCCAAGAGACCCAGTACTTC	TRBD2	TRBV28	15	TRBJ2-5	.
CSVIGGTEAFF	TGCAGCGTTATAGGCGGCACTGAAGCTTTCTTT	.	TRBV29-1	11	TRBJ1-1	many